The 32 T cell receptor beta chains presented below share a single source sample, sequenced in a study of blood T cell repertoires in COVID-19. Repertoires were generated with immunoSEQ multiplex PCR, while TCRdb's copy carries only in-frame clones and drops some. The top ten hold approximately 1% of the sample, which has about 350,000 clones, roughly 90% seen once. The sample taken for sequencing was PBMCs or T cells enriched from blood (not recorded which). These receptors all stem from a woman in her 30s who had been exposed to COVID-19.

The CDR3 here is CASSLPGAGGSEQFF. The CDR3 coding sequence is TGTGCCAGCAGTCTCCCCGGGGCAGGGGGGAGTGAGCAGTTCTTC. This chain connects TRBV28 to TRBJ2-1, with D possibly matching TRBD1 (7 bases). The CDR3 extends over 15 amino acids. From germline, CDR1 is MDHEN and CDR2 SYDVKM. Trimming left V 5 bases short and J 9 bases short, with 20 bases between.

The gene calls are TRBV28 and TRBJ2-7; 9 nucleotides line up with TRBD1. V trimming: 5 bases; J trimming: 3 bases; junction bases outside the gene matches: 8. From germline, CDR1 is MDHEN and CDR2 SYDVKM. CDR3 length: 15 amino acids. CDR3 in amino acids: CASSPGQGFGYEQYF. Written as DNA, the CDR3 is TGTGCCAGCAGTCCGGGACAGGGTTTCGGCTACGAGCAGTACTTC.

The rearrangement uses TRBV19 and TRBJ2-2; TRBD2 aligns across 11 bases. V trimming: 7 bases; J trimming: 1 base; junction bases outside the gene matches: 5. The CDR3 length is 16 residues. CDR1 and CDR2 from the germline V gene are LNHDA and SQIVND (reference sequence). As DNA, the CDR3 is TGTGCCAGTAAGGGACTAGCGGTGGAGAACACCGGGGAGCTGTTTTTT. As protein: CASKGLAVENTGELFF.

The CDR3 nucleotides are TGTGCCAGCAGCTTGGGACAGGGCGGTTACAATGAGCAGTTCTTC. This codes for CASSLGQGGYNEQFF. The rearrangement links TRBV5-5 to TRBJ2-1; 7 bases match TRBD1. The CDR3 consists of 15 residues. Germline V lookup: CDR1 SGHKS, CDR2 YYEKEE (reference sequence). V dropped 0 bases and J dropped 4; count of bases not matched to a gene: 4.

V and J are TRBV12-3 or TRBV12-4 and TRBJ2-5; 7 bases align to TRBD1. This CDR3 comprises 13 residues. J was trimmed by 1 base and V by 11 bases; bases with no gene match: 7. The CDR3 DNA reads TGTGCCTCGGTCCGGACAGGCCAAGAGACCCAGTACTTC. It is translated as CASVRTGQETQYF.

In its sample, this clone was seen once. The rearrangement links TRBV30 to TRBJ2-7; D is unclear. This CDR3 has 12 residues. V was shortened by 0 bases and J by 3 bases, with 6 bases between the two germline ends. The germline V gene has CDR1 GTSNPN and CDR2 SVGIG (reference sequence). The CDR3 reads CAWSVVSYEQYF. The CDR3 DNA reads as TGTGCCTGGAGTGTAGTCAGCTACGAGCAGTACTTC.

The chain couples TRBV19 to TRBJ1-2, with a weak D call TRBD1 (6 bases). The CDR3 covers 14 residues. With 10 bases removed from V and 2 bases from J, the gap between germline ends came to 17 bases. Looked up from germline, CDR1 is LNHDA and CDR2 is SQIVND (reference sequence). The CDR3 sequence: CATWGGEGNYGYTF. CDR3 DNA: TGTGCCACTTGGGGGGGCGAGGGGAACTATGGCTACACCTTC.

The chain employs TRBV7-2 and TRBJ1-4, with TRBD1 matching over 12 bases. The trim removed 3 bases at V and 3 bases at J, leaving 5 bases unmatched. Germline V gene data show CDR1 as SGHTA and CDR2 as FQGNSA. The length of the CDR3 is 17 residues. CDR3 region: CASSLGTGGFANEKLFF. The CDR3 DNA reads TGTGCCAGCAGCTTGGGGACAGGGGGCTTCGCTAATGAAAAACTGTTTTTT.

The table lists this clone with a count of one. This chain links TRBV11-2 with TRBJ2-3; D remains ambiguous. Germline V CDR1 and CDR2: SGHAT, FQNNGV. Trimming shortened V by 5 bases and J by 6 bases, and 9 bases separated the two germline ends. The CDR3 consists of 12 residues. The CDR3 region is CASSLLPDTQYF. DNA for the CDR3: TGTGCCAGCAGCCTCCTTCCGGATACGCAGTATTTT.

The V call is TRBV6-1, the J call TRBJ2-3; TRBD1 aligns across 12 bases. The trim removed 4 bases at V and 2 bases at J, leaving 7 bases unmatched. Germline CDR1 reads MNHNS; CDR2 reads SASEGT. CDR3 length: 17 residues. The CDR3 loop is CASSARGTGGPTDTQYF. CDR3 nucleotides: TGTGCCAGCAGTGCTCGGGGGACAGGGGGCCCCACAGATACGCAGTATTTT.

The chain couples TRBV29-1 to TRBJ2-5, with 8 bases lining up with TRBD1. CDR3 length: 12 residues. Germline-derived CDR1 and CDR2 are SQVTM and ANQGSEA. J gave up 4 bases and V 7 bases, and 5 bases lay outside the gene matches. The CDR3 DNA follows: TGCAGCGGCGAACAGGGGGGAGAGACCCAGTACTTC. Translated: CSGEQGGETQYF.

There are many counts of this clone. The chain joins TRBV6-4 to TRBJ2-2; D perhaps matches TRBD2 (5 bases). This CDR3 spans 14 amino acids. Per the germline V gene, CDR1 is MRHNA and CDR2 is SNTAGT. Between the trimmed V and J ends, which lost 4 bases and 5 bases, there was a span of 11 bases. CDR3 sequence: CASSVGSDTGELFF. DNA of the CDR3: TGTGCCAGCAGTGTGGGGAGTGATACCGGGGAGCTGTTTTTT.

The chain employs TRBV19 and TRBJ2-7, with TRBD2 matching 10 bases. CDR1 is LNHDA, CDR2 SQIVND, per germline (reference sequence). The CDR3 is 15 amino acids. Trimming at V came to 2 bases and at J to 2 bases, leaving 3 bases not matched to a gene. The CDR3 region is CASSIIAGGPYEQYF. CDR3 coding DNA: TGTGCCAGTAGTATAATAGCGGGAGGTCCCTACGAGCAGTACTTC.

The chain has TRBV30 and TRBJ2-7; 7 nucleotides align to TRBD2. The CDR3 sequence is 12 residues long. Germline trimming cut 3 bases from V and 3 bases from J; bases unmatched to any gene: 2. Germline V gene data show CDR1 as GTSNPN and CDR2 as SVGIG (reference sequence). CDR3 coding DNA: TGTGCCTGGAGCGCTAGCGGCTACGAGCAGTACTTC. Amino acids: CAWSASGYEQYF.

For this clone: One base away lies a much larger clone, so this may be a sequencing read error. V gene TRBV5-6 combines with J gene TRBJ1-2; D uncertain. Trimming removed 0 bases from V and 2 bases from J, with 5 bases in between. The CDR3 totals 13 residues. Germline-derived CDR1 and CDR2 are SGHDT and YYEEEE. Written as DNA, the CDR3 is TGTGCCAGCAGCTTGGGGCCCAACTATGGCTACACCTTC. It specifies CASSLGPNYGYTF. The whole variable domain, filled in from reference TRBV5-6 and TRBJ1-2, reads DAGVTQSPTHLIKTRGQQVTLRCSPKSGHDTVSWYQQALGQGPQFIFQYYEEEERQRGNFPDRFSGHQFPNYSSELNVNALLLGDSALYLCASSLGPNYGYTFGSGTRLTVV.

The gene calls are TRBV18 and TRBJ1-5; TRBD1 matches 9 bases. The V gene's germline CDR1 is KGHSH and CDR2 LQKENI. V was clipped by 5 bases and J by 0 bases; unmatched bases: 11. The CDR3 has 18 amino acids. In nucleotides, the CDR3 is TGTGCCAGCTCAGAGAGGGGGACAGGGCCATATAGCAATCAGCCCCAGCATTTT. Residues: CASSERGTGPYSNQPQHF. The full variable domain, completed using reference TRBV18 and TRBJ1-5, is NAGVMQNPRHLVRRRGQEARLRCSPMKGHSHVYWYRQLPEEGLKFMVYLQKENIIDESGMPKERFSAEFPKEGPSILRIQQVVRGDSAAYFCASSERGTGPYSNQPQHFGDGTRLSIL.

This chain uses TRBV11-2 with TRBJ1-1, with TRBD1 as a possible D gene (5 bases). Germline loops: CDR1 SGHAT, CDR2 FQNNGV. This CDR3 contains 13 residues. With 3 bases removed from V and 6 bases from J, the gap between germline ends came to 11 bases. The CDR3 bases are TGTGCCAGCAGCTTTAGGCAGGGCGCTGAAGCTTTCTTT. This gives the protein CASSFRQGAEAFF.

The gene calls are TRBV15 and TRBJ2-4; 7 positions match TRBD1. Unmatched junction bases numbered 10, after V lost 3 bases and J lost 2 bases. This CDR3 is built from 17 residues. From germline, CDR1 is LNHNV and CDR2 YYDKDF (reference sequence). The CDR3 spells CATSSWSATGTKNIQYF. The CDR3 coding sequence is TGTGCCACCAGCAGTTGGAGTGCGACAGGGACCAAAAACATTCAGTACTTC.

Comment on this clone: At one end the junction does not follow the germline gene, possibly because of a read error. The chain links TRBV7-7 to TRBJ2-2; 9 positions agree with TRBD1. The length of the CDR3 is 17 residues. The germline V gene has CDR1 SSHAT and CDR2 FNYEAQ (reference sequence). CDR3 coding DNA: TGTGCTAGCAGACCCCCGATCGGGACAGGGACCACCGGGGAGCTGTTTTTT. Translation: CASRPPIGTGTTGELFF.

The chain employs TRBV24-1 and TRBJ2-5; 8 nucleotides line up with TRBD1. Germline CDR1 reads KGHDR; CDR2 reads SFDVKD. V shed 4 bases, J shed 5 bases, and the junction held 8 bases outside the gene matches. The CDR3 consists of 15 residues. CDR3 sequence (DNA): TGTGCCACCAGTGACCTCGGGACAGGTGGTGAGACCCAGTACTTC. This gives the protein CATSDLGTGGETQYF.

The V gene is TRBV7-3, the J gene TRBJ2-2; D unresolved. CDR3 length: 13 amino acids. V gave up 6 bases and J gave up 0 bases, with 5 bases separating them. Looked up from germline, CDR1 is SGHTA and CDR2 is FQGTGA. The CDR3 sequence: CASSYTNTGELFF. In DNA, the CDR3 is TGTGCCAGCAGTTATACGAACACCGGGGAGCTGTTTTTT.

The chain employs TRBV19 and TRBJ2-4; maybe TRBD1 (6 bases). Per germline, CDR1 LNHDA and CDR2 SQIVND (reference sequence). V was shortened by 4 bases and J by 2 bases, with 15 bases between the two germline ends. This CDR3 comprises 16 residues. CDR3 protein: CASSTRGGSTKNIQYF. In DNA form, the CDR3 reads TGTGCCAGTAGTACCAGGGGTGGTTCTACCAAAAACATTCAGTACTTC.

The chain has TRBV10-3 and TRBJ2-3; D not certain. Germline CDR1 ENHRY, CDR2 SYGVKD. V lost 6 bases and J lost 6, with 7 bases in between. This CDR3 spans 11 amino acids. The CDR3 DNA reads TGTGCCATCAGCCTCGAGGATACGCAGTATTTT. It specifies CAISLEDTQYF.

The gene calls are TRBV7-2 and TRBJ1-4; the D gene is possibly TRBD1 (6 bases). Trimming removed 9 bases at V and 4 bases at J, with 18 bases between. The CDR3 spans 15 residues. The germline V gene encodes CDR1 SGHTA and CDR2 FQGNSA. CDR3 protein: CASGGPDSGNEKLFF. The CDR3 coding sequence is TGTGCCAGTGGGGGCCCGGACTCGGGTAATGAAAAACTGTTTTTT.

The chain carries TRBV28 and TRBJ2-3; 14 nucleotides align to TRBD2. The V and J ends lost 10 bases and 0 bases, in that order; junction bases with no gene match: 15. The CDR3 extends over 19 amino acids. From germline, CDR1 is MDHEN and CDR2 SYDVKM. CDR3 amino acids: CATIGLAGGTPPSTDTQYF. The DNA of the CDR3 is TGTGCCACCATAGGACTAGCGGGAGGCACACCCCCTAGCACAGATACGCAGTATTTT. Full variable domain (missing parts from reference TRBV28 and TRBJ2-3): DVKVTQSSRYLVKRTGEKVFLECVQDMDHENMFWYRQDPGLGLRLIYFSYDVKMKEKGDIPEGYSVSREKKERFSLILESASTNQTSMYLCATIGLAGGTPPSTDTQYFGPGTRLTVL.

This sequence joins TRBV29-1 and TRBJ1-3; tentative D call: TRBD1 (6 bases). Germline CDR1 SQVTM, CDR2 ANQGSEA. This CDR3 region has 14 residues. Trimming shortened V by 7 bases and J by 4 bases, and 17 bases separated the two germline ends. The CDR3 here is CSASTGSTGNTIYF. The CDR3 DNA sequence: TGCAGCGCTTCCACAGGGTCTACGGGAAACACCATATATTTT.

The chain employs TRBV11-2 and TRBJ2-7; TRBD1 matches at 7 bases. This CDR3 has 16 residues. Germline V gene lookup returns CDR1 SGHAT and CDR2 FQNNGV. V shed 5 bases and J 4 bases; nucleotides not matched to a gene: 14. In DNA form, the CDR3 reads TGTGCCAGCAGCAACAATCCCCGACAGGGAAAGTACGAGCAGTACTTC. Amino acids: CASSNNPRQGKYEQYF.

The gene calls are TRBV7-9 and TRBJ2-2, with D possibly being TRBD1 (6 bases). V was clipped by 5 bases and J by 2 bases, with 15 bases between them. Germline CDR1 reads SEHNR; CDR2 reads FQNEAQ (reference sequence). The CDR3 sequence is 16 residues long. The DNA of the CDR3 is TGTGCCAGCAGCCCCTCCGGGACATTAAACACCGGGGAGCTGTTTTTT. Translation gives CASSPSGTLNTGELFF.

The rearrangement joins TRBV19 to TRBJ1-1, with 9 bases aligning to TRBD1. J was trimmed by 5 bases and V by 5 bases; bases with no gene match: 6. The CDR3 loop spans 14 amino acids. CDR1 and CDR2 from the germline V gene are LNHDA and SQIVND (reference sequence). The CDR3 DNA reads as TGTGCCAGTAGTTACAGGGGGCTGGGTACTGAAGCTTTCTTT. It translates to CASSYRGLGTEAFF.

J is TRBJ2-7 and V is TRBV19; 7 bases line up with TRBD1. Trimming cost V 3 bases and J 3 bases; bases outside gene matches: 8. The CDR3 contains 15 residues. The germline gives CDR1 LNHDA, CDR2 SQIVND (reference sequence). The CDR3 sequence is CASSMRGRANYEQYF. The CDR3 DNA is TGTGCCAGTAGTATGAGGGGGCGCGCAAACTACGAGCAGTACTTC.

The CDR3 region has the DNA TGTGCCAGCCTTCCCTCCCAGACTTTATTACAAGAGACCCAGTACTTC. It encodes CASLPSQTLLQETQYF. V and J are TRBV7-8 and TRBJ2-5; no clear D. Germline-derived CDR1 and CDR2 are SGHVS and FQNEAQ. The CDR3 consists of 16 residues. Trimming pared 8 bases from V and 2 bases from J, leaving 21 bases between.

The chain uses TRBV7-9 and TRBJ2-7, with a weak D call TRBD2 (6 bases). The CDR3 runs 17 residues. Between the trimmed V and J ends, which lost 5 bases and 0 bases, there was a span of 20 bases. The germline gives CDR1 SEHNR, CDR2 FQNEAQ (reference sequence). Written as DNA, the CDR3 is TGTGCCAGCAGCGCCCGACTAGTCCCTGGGATCTCCTACGAGCAGTACTTC. It is translated as CASSARLVPGISYEQYF.